This T cell receptor (beta chain) comes out of a study of Graves' ophthalmopathy and Graves' hyperthyroidism. Scientists amplified the TCR beta CDR3 regions from RNA transcripts. First-round RT-PCR employed HTBI primers, with a second-round multiplex PCR after it. One entry per CDR3 protein, called by TCRdb with MiXCR from the multiplex PCR reads. The data contain hundreds of thousands of distinct CDR3 sequences, over 40% of them singletons. The CDR3 runs 13 residues. Germline V gene data show CDR1 as LNHDA and CDR2 as SQIVND (reference sequence). V was clipped by 7 bases and J by 0 bases, with 9 bases between them. In this sample, this clonotype turned up many times.

Sequences were obtained from peripheral blood. The rearrangement joins TRBV19 to TRBJ1-1; no definite D call. This sequence originates from an adult man with Graves' ophthalmopathy. The CDR3 DNA is TGTGCCAGTAAAAGCGGTATGAACACTGAAGCTTTCTTT. This gives the protein CASKSGMNTEAFF.